The 30 T cell receptor beta chains given below trace back to one sample, sequenced in a study of blood T cell repertoires in COVID-19. TCRdb keeps only in-frame clones here, not all; method: immunoSEQ multiplex PCR. The sample has about 130,000 clones, about 80% seen once; the top ten hold approximately 3.9%. The sample consisted of peripheral blood. These receptors originate from a woman aged 50 to 60 with acute or convalescent COVID-19.

The chain carries TRBV7-2 and TRBJ1-4; D unclear. Germline-derived CDR1 and CDR2 are SGHTA and FQGNSA. V was trimmed by 2 bases and J by 0 bases, leaving 4 bases between them. The CDR3 runs 14 residues. The CDR3 spells CASSLSATNEKLFF. The CDR3 region has the DNA TGTGCCAGCAGCTTATCAGCAACTAATGAAAAACTGTTTTTT. Using reference TRBV7-2 and TRBJ1-4 for the parts outside the CDR3, the full variable domain is GAGVSQSPSNKVTEKGKDVELRCDPISGHTALYWYRQSLGQGLEFLIYFQGNSAPDKSGLPSDRFSAERTGGSVSTLTIQRTQQEDSAVYLCASSLSATNEKLFFGSGTQLSVL.

The chain employs TRBV15 and TRBJ1-2; D remains ambiguous. The V end lost 0 bases, the J end lost 2 bases, and 13 bases lay between the germline ends. This CDR3 spans 16 amino acids. Germline CDR1 and CDR2: LNHNV and YYDKDF (reference sequence). CDR3 region: CATSRDFIGENYGYTF. In nucleotides, the CDR3 is TGTGCCACCAGCAGAGATTTTATCGGGGAGAACTATGGCTACACCTTC.

A few counts support this clone. This sequence joins TRBV3-1 (or the pseudogene TRBV3-2) and TRBJ1-1, with D uncertain. The CDR3 consists of 13 residues. Germline assignment: CDR1 LGHDT and CDR2 YNNKEL (reference sequence). V was cut by 6 bases and J by 1 base, with 9 bases left in between. CDR3 in amino acids: CASRVFGNTEAFF. The DNA of the CDR3 is TGTGCCAGCAGGGTTTTCGGGAACACTGAAGCTTTCTTT.

This chain joins TRBV6-5 and TRBJ1-2, with a tentative D call TRBD1 (5 bases). Germline CDR1 MNHEY, CDR2 SVGAGI. The V end was cut by 2 bases, the J end by 7 bases, with 11 bases between. This CDR3 is built from 13 residues. This chain's CDR3 is CASSYGGLAGYTF. The CDR3 coding sequence is TGTGCCAGCAGTTACGGGGGGTTAGCTGGCTACACCTTC.

The chain is built from TRBV27 and TRBJ1-2; possible D gene TRBD1, 5 bases. Looked up from germline, CDR1 is MNHEY and CDR2 is SMNVEV (reference sequence). The CDR3 is 15 amino acids. V shed 5 bases and J shed 7 bases, with 20 bases lying between them. The CDR3, as DNA: TGTGCCAGCAGTCGGGGGGACGGGCAGGGCGGTGGCTACACCTTC. As protein: CASSRGDGQGGGYTF.

The chain joins TRBV3-1 (or the pseudogene TRBV3-2) to TRBJ1-2; tentatively, D is TRBD1 (5 bases). Trimming took 1 base from V and 7 from J, leaving 10 bases between them. CDR3 length: 13 amino acids. CDR1 is LGHDT, CDR2 YNNKEL, per germline (reference sequence). The CDR3 is CASSQAGRGGYTF. CDR3 nucleotides: TGTGCCAGCAGCCAAGCCGGGAGGGGTGGCTACACCTTC.

The chain carries TRBV5-4 and TRBJ1-6; 8 positions match TRBD1. V was pared by 3 bases and J by 8 bases, with 7 bases of the junction left unmatched. The CDR3 contains 15 residues. CDR1 and CDR2 from the germline V gene are SGHNT and YYREEE (reference sequence). The CDR3 region is CASSSEGTGYSPLHF. DNA of the CDR3: TGTGCCAGCAGCTCAGAAGGGACAGGATATTCACCCCTCCACTTT.

The chain uses TRBV19 and TRBJ2-5; 7 nucleotides line up with TRBD2. CDR1 is LNHDA, CDR2 SQIVND, per germline (reference sequence). This CDR3 contains 17 residues. Trimming took 6 bases from V and 1 from J; bases not matched to a gene: 14. CDR3 sequence (DNA): TGTGCCAGTAGCTCCCCCATGGGGGGGACGATCCAAGAGACCCAGTACTTC. The encoded protein is CASSSPMGGTIQETQYF. Filled out from reference TRBV19 and TRBJ2-5, the complete variable domain reads DGGITQSPKYLFRKEGQNVTLSCEQNLNHDAMYWYRQDPGQGLRLIYYSQIVNDFQKGDIAEGYSVSREKKESFPLTVTSAQKNPTAFYLCASSSPMGGTIQETQYFGPGTRLLVL.

This clone was counted only a few times. This chain connects TRBV6-1 to TRBJ2-1; D may be TRBD2 (5 bases). The germline gives CDR1 MNHNS, CDR2 SASEGT. V was trimmed by 2 bases and J by 1 base, leaving 12 bases between them. The CDR3 has 16 amino acids. The CDR3 is CASSEFRGPSYNEQFF. The CDR3 DNA reads as TGTGCCAGCAGTGAATTTCGCGGGCCTTCCTACAATGAGCAGTTCTTC.

The chain has TRBV2 and TRBJ1-1; TRBD1 aligns across 9 bases. V lost 5 bases and J lost 0; bases outside the gene matches: 7. The CDR3 is made up of 16 amino acids. Germline V CDR1 and CDR2: SNHLY, FYNNEI. This CDR3 reads CASSRQGVGLNTEAFF. CDR3 nucleotides: TGTGCCAGCAGTCGACAGGGGGTAGGACTGAACACTGAAGCTTTCTTT.

This chain joins TRBV27 and TRBJ2-4, with D possibly TRBD2 on 5 matching bases. CDR3 length: 12 amino acids. CDR1 is MNHEY, CDR2 SMNVEV, per germline (reference sequence). Deletions cut 6 bases from V and 4 bases from J, with 7 bases between. As DNA, the CDR3 is TGTGCCAGCAGGACGGGAAAAAACATTCAGTACTTC. This encodes CASRTGKNIQYF.

The CDR3: CASSQGTGGFNSPLHF. CDR3 bases: TGTGCCAGCAGCCAAGGGACAGGGGGCTTTAATTCACCCCTCCACTTT. The V call is TRBV3-1 (or the pseudogene TRBV3-2), the J call TRBJ1-6; 11 positions agree with TRBD1. The CDR3 sequence is 16 residues long. Trimming cost V 1 base and J 6 bases; bases outside gene matches: 2. Germline CDR1 reads LGHDT; CDR2 reads YNNKEL (reference sequence).

This clone was detected a few times. The chain carries TRBV11-2 and TRBJ2-7; 7 bases fit TRBD1. This CDR3 contains 13 residues. Unmatched junction bases numbered 4, after V lost 5 bases and J lost 3 bases. Germline V CDR1 and CDR2: SGHAT, FQNNGV. The CDR3 sequence: CASSRDRDYEQYF. The CDR3 coding sequence is TGTGCCAGCAGCCGGGACAGAGACTACGAGCAGTACTTC.

The V and J genes are TRBV4-1 and TRBJ1-1; weak D call: TRBD1 (5 bases). The V end was cut by 2 bases, the J end by 3 bases, with 13 bases between. This CDR3 region has 15 residues. Germline CDR1 is MGHRA and CDR2 is YSYEKL. As DNA, the CDR3 is TGCGCCAGCAGCCAAATACAGGTTCCGGACACTGAAGCTTTCTTT. This translates into CASSQIQVPDTEAFF.

This sequence joins TRBV9 and TRBJ2-7; perhaps TRBD2 as D (5 bases). This CDR3 spans 13 amino acids. Germline V gene sequence: CDR1 SGDLS, CDR2 YYNGEE. V was trimmed by 4 bases and J by 6 bases, leaving 14 bases between them. The DNA for the CDR3 is TGTGCCAGCAGCCCCACACCGGCGGGCGAGCAGTACTTC. It yields the protein CASSPTPAGEQYF.

This clone was observed a handful of times. The chain carries TRBV28 and TRBJ1-3, with 10 nucleotides matching TRBD1. Losses at the gene ends were 6 bases for V and 4 bases for J; bases not matched to a gene: 0. Germline assignment: CDR1 MDHEN and CDR2 SYDVKM. The CDR3 runs 13 residues. In DNA form, the CDR3 reads TGTGCCAGCAGGGACAGGGGGGGAAACACCATATATTTT. Translated: CASRDRGGNTIYF.

J is TRBJ2-5 and V is TRBV7-9; a weak D match, TRBD1 (6 bases). Germline lookup yields CDR1 SEHNR and CDR2 FQNEAQ (reference sequence). V lost 5 bases, J lost 5 bases, and 18 bases lay in between. The CDR3 covers 15 residues. The CDR3 sequence: CASSRHGQFGETQYF. In DNA, the CDR3 is TGTGCCAGCAGCAGACACGGACAGTTTGGGGAGACCCAGTACTTC.

This sequence joins TRBV5-1 and TRBJ2-3, with TRBD2 matching 7 bases. Trimming took 2 bases from V and 3 from J; bases not matched to a gene: 6. The CDR3 length is 15 residues. Germline values: CDR1 SGHRS, CDR2 YFSETQ. In DNA, the CDR3 is TGCGCCAGCAGCTTCGTGGGGGAGGGGACAGATACGCAGTATTTT. Encoded protein: CASSFVGEGTDTQYF.

Only a few counts were recorded for this clone. The chain employs TRBV5-1 and TRBJ2-7; 8 nucleotides align to TRBD1. The length of the CDR3 is 13 residues. After removal of 7 bases from V and 3 bases from J, the junction contained 6 bases not matched to a gene. Germline-derived CDR1 and CDR2 are SGHRS and YFSETQ. The CDR3 DNA follows: TGCGCCAGCGGACGGGACAGGATCTACGAGCAGTACTTC. Translation: CASGRDRIYEQYF.

The CDR3 DNA is TGTGCCAGCAGTTACAGGGGAACTGGGGGGGAAGCTTTCTTT. Its protein is CASSYRGTGGEAFF. The V and J genes are TRBV6-5 and TRBJ1-1; D may be TRBD1 (5 bases). Germline lookup yields CDR1 MNHEY and CDR2 SVGAGI. The CDR3 totals 14 residues. Trimming shortened V by 2 bases and J by 8 bases, and 15 bases separated the two germline ends.

This chain joins TRBV18 and TRBJ1-2; D gene uncertain. This CDR3 has 14 amino acids. Germline-derived CDR1 and CDR2 are KGHSH and LQKENI. The V gene lost 2 bases and the J gene lost 2 bases, with 9 bases spanning the gap. The CDR3 sequence is CASSPADQNYGYTF. CDR3 DNA sequence: TGTGCCAGCTCACCAGCAGATCAGAACTATGGCTACACCTTC.

The chain links TRBV6-4 to TRBJ2-1; TRBD2 aligns across 10 bases. J was trimmed by 9 bases and V by 4 bases; bases with no gene match: 6. Germline V gene sequence: CDR1 MRHNA, CDR2 SNTAGT. The CDR3 is made up of 14 amino acids. In DNA, the CDR3 is TGTGCCAGCAGTGGGGGACTAGCGTCCGGTGAGCAGTTCTTC. Encoded protein: CASSGGLASGEQFF.

The chain recombines TRBV12-5 with TRBJ2-7; 7 nucleotides agree with TRBD1. With 5 bases clipped from V and 2 bases from J, the junction kept 9 bases outside the gene matches. Germline V gene lookup returns CDR1 LGHNT and CDR2 FRNRAP. The CDR3 runs 15 residues. In DNA, the CDR3 is TGTGCTAGTGGTCCTGGACAGGTCGGCGCCTACGAGCAGTACTTC. Protein product: CASGPGQVGAYEQYF. The variable domain in full, completed from reference TRBV12-5 and TRBJ2-7, reads DARVTQTPRHKVTEMGQEVTMRCQPILGHNTVFWYRQTMMQGLELLAYFRNRAPLDDSGMPKDRFSAEMPDATLATLKIQPSEPRDSAVYFCASGPGQVGAYEQYFGPGTRLTVT.

In its sample, this clone was seen once. The rearrangement links TRBV7-9 to TRBJ2-7; 9 bases line up with TRBD1. The CDR3 sequence is 13 residues long. Germline-derived CDR1 and CDR2 are SEHNR and FQNEAQ (reference sequence). The trim removed 3 bases at V and 6 bases at J, leaving 3 bases unmatched. CDR3: CASSFTGGGEQYF. CDR3 coding DNA: TGTGCCAGCAGCTTTACAGGGGGCGGCGAGCAGTACTTC.

CDR3 DNA: TGTGCCAGCAGCTTCCGGGACAGAGATCAGCCCCAGCATTTT. Amino acid sequence: CASSFRDRDQPQHF. This chain connects TRBV7-8 to TRBJ1-5; TRBD1 matches 7 bases. The V gene's germline CDR1 is SGHVS and CDR2 FQNEAQ. V trimming: 3 bases; J trimming: 5 bases; junction bases outside the gene matches: 4. The length of the CDR3 is 14 residues. The full variable domain, its missing parts supplied by reference TRBV7-8 and TRBJ1-5, is GAGVSQSPRYKVAKRGQDVALRCDPISGHVSLFWYQQALGQGPEFLTYFQNEAQLDKSGLPSDRFFAERPEGSVSTLKIQRTQQEDSAVYLCASSFRDRDQPQHFGDGTRLSIL.

The chain uses TRBV27 and TRBJ2-1; 8 positions match TRBD1. Germline loops: CDR1 MNHEY, CDR2 SMNVEV (reference sequence). V dropped 4 bases and J dropped 9; count of bases not matched to a gene: 5. This CDR3 region has 13 residues. CDR3 loop: CASSSQGAGEQFF. The CDR3 nucleotides are TGTGCCAGCAGTTCGCAGGGGGCAGGTGAGCAGTTCTTC.

The gene calls are TRBV5-4 and TRBJ2-5, with a tentative D call TRBD2 (5 bases). This CDR3 is built from 17 residues. The ends were cut back, 2 bases at V and 5 bases at J, with 22 bases in the middle. Looked up from germline, CDR1 is SGHNT and CDR2 is YYREEE (reference sequence). The CDR3 nucleotides read TGTGCCAGCAGCTTATCCGGGGTGTTGAGGACCCGGGAGACCCAGTACTTC. Its protein product is CASSLSGVLRTRETQYF. The full variable domain, completed using reference TRBV5-4 and TRBJ2-5, is ETGVTQSPTHLIKTRGQQVTLRCSSQSGHNTVSWYQQALGQGPQFIFQYYREEENGRGNFPPRFSGLQFPNYSSELNVNALELDDSALYLCASSLSGVLRTRETQYFGPGTRLLVL.

This clone was recorded once. The V gene is TRBV9, the J gene TRBJ2-1; TRBD2 aligns across 10 bases. This CDR3 region has 18 residues. V gave up 5 bases and J gave up 4 bases; unmatched junction bases: 15. Germline V lookup: CDR1 SGDLS, CDR2 YYNGEE. The DNA of the CDR3 is TGTGCCAGCAGTCCTCGAGAGAAAGCGGGAGGGAGGTACAATGAGCAGTTCTTC. It encodes CASSPREKAGGRYNEQFF.

This rearrangement joins TRBV7-2 to TRBJ2-3, with 10 bases that match TRBD2. Looked up from germline, CDR1 is SGHTA and CDR2 is FQGNSA. V lost 2 bases to trimming and J lost 5 bases; unmatched junction nucleotides: 10. This CDR3 is built from 17 residues. The CDR3, as DNA: TGTGCCAGCAGCTTATCCGGGACTAGCGCCAGACGAGATACGCAGTATTTT. Translating gives CASSLSGTSARRDTQYF. Variable domain in full (rest from reference TRBV7-2 and TRBJ2-3): GAGVSQSPSNKVTEKGKDVELRCDPISGHTALYWYRQSLGQGLEFLIYFQGNSAPDKSGLPSDRFSAERTGGSVSTLTIQRTQQEDSAVYLCASSLSGTSARRDTQYFGPGTRLTVL.

V is TRBV6-5 and J is TRBJ1-1; D gene uncertain. CDR1 is MNHEY, CDR2 SVGAGI, per germline. This CDR3 has 13 amino acids. Trimming cost V 2 bases and J 5 bases, with 9 bases left between them. In DNA form, the CDR3 reads TGTGCCAGCAGTTACACGGGTTTGACTGAAGCTTTCTTT. Translated, it gives CASSYTGLTEAFF.